This paragraph covers one TCR beta chain sequence. Sequencing was performed with immunoSEQ multiplex PCR; in TCRdb, only in-frame clones are kept and a portion is missing. The profile shows about 140,000 clones, 79% of them singletons. The sample comes from a study of blood T cell repertoires in COVID-19. Study-level background: PBMCs, B-cell-depleted T cells, or T cells were the source of the cDNA or gDNA that made up the material.

This CDR3 comprises 14 residues. The germline CDR1 and CDR2 sequences are SEHNR and FQNEAQ (reference sequence). Unmatched junction bases numbered 8, after V lost 5 bases and J lost 7 bases. The V gene is TRBV7-9, the J gene TRBJ2-3, with 8 nucleotides matching TRBD2. The clonotype comes from a man between 60 and 70 years old with acute or convalescent COVID-19. Specimen: peripheral blood. DNA for the CDR3: TGTGCCAGCAGCCAGGGACTAGAGGGTAATACGCAGTATTTT. This encodes CASSQGLEGNTQYF.